A single sample gave rise to the 32 T cell receptor beta chains below, sequenced in a study of blood T cell repertoires in COVID-19. Clones were sequenced by immunoSEQ multiplex PCR, and TCRdb holds only the in-frame ones, with some missing. The table includes about 160,000 clones, about 81% detected once. Source material: peripheral blood. These receptors were taken from an elderly woman with acute or convalescent COVID-19.

The V call is TRBV2, the J call TRBJ2-2; the match to TRBD2 covers 7 bases. Germline CDR1 SNHLY, CDR2 FYNNEI. The CDR3 has 16 amino acids. V dropped 8 bases and J dropped 4; count of bases not matched to a gene: 13. This CDR3 is CASRELALGGTGELFF. In DNA form, the CDR3 reads TGTGCCAGCCGGGAACTAGCGCTCGGTGGCACCGGGGAGCTGTTTTTT.

This chain links TRBV9 with TRBJ1-2; 8 bases are shared with TRBD1. This CDR3 is 13 amino acids long. The V gene's germline CDR1 is SGDLS and CDR2 YYNGEE. The trim removed 3 bases at V and 4 bases at J, leaving 2 bases unmatched. CDR3 DNA: TGTGCCAGCAGCGGAGGACAGGGCTATGGCTACACCTTC. It specifies CASSGGQGYGYTF.

This clone was detected once. The chain links TRBV5-1 to TRBJ2-7, with 13 bases lining up with TRBD2. CDR3 length: 16 residues. V dropped 2 bases and J dropped 6; count of bases not matched to a gene: 8. Germline values: CDR1 SGHRS, CDR2 YFSETQ. CDR3 amino acids: CASSFTSGGASLEQYF. In DNA form, the CDR3 reads TGCGCCAGCAGCTTCACTAGCGGGGGGGCATCACTCGAGCAGTACTTC.

V is TRBV28 and J is TRBJ2-2; weak D call: TRBD1 (6 bases). The germline V gene encodes CDR1 MDHEN and CDR2 SYDVKM. The CDR3 totals 15 residues. The ends were cut back, 6 bases at V and 0 bases at J, with 11 bases in the middle. CDR3 sequence reads: CASRNRVPNTGELFF. In nucleotides, the CDR3 is TGTGCCAGCAGAAACAGGGTACCGAACACCGGGGAGCTGTTTTTT.

V usage is TRBV4-2 and J usage is TRBJ1-2, with no clear D. V was pared by 1 base and J by 4 bases, with 10 bases between. CDR1 LGHNA and CDR2 YNFKEQ come from the germline V gene. CDR3 size: 14 residues. The CDR3 loop reads CASSQVPGIYGYTF. Here the CDR3 DNA reads TGTGCCAGCAGCCAAGTCCCGGGAATCTATGGCTACACCTTC.

The chain recombines TRBV5-1 with TRBJ2-2; 9 nucleotides agree with TRBD2. CDR1 is SGHRS and CDR2 is YFSETQ in the germline V gene. CDR3 size: 18 residues. The V and J ends lost 4 bases and 11 bases, in that order; junction bases with no gene match: 21. CDR3 DNA sequence: TGCGCCAGCAGCGTCTACCCGGGACTAGCCCTTGAACCCGCAGAGCTGTTTTTT. Translation gives CASSVYPGLALEPAELFF.

This clone was seen a handful of times. The V call is TRBV6-5, the J call TRBJ1-2; 8 bases match TRBD1. The CDR3 contains 13 residues. Germline loops: CDR1 MNHEY, CDR2 SVGAGI. Trimming removed 6 bases from V and 6 bases from J; junction bases left unmatched: 6. The CDR3 loop reads CASRANRGNGYTF. The CDR3 nucleotides are TGTGCCAGCAGAGCCAACAGGGGGAATGGCTACACCTTC.

The genes are TRBV5-6 and TRBJ2-1, with 14 bases aligning to TRBD2. The CDR3 sequence is 16 residues long. V dropped 2 bases and J dropped 7; count of bases not matched to a gene: 5. Germline CDR1 SGHDT, CDR2 YYEEEE. The DNA of the CDR3 is TGTGCCAGCAGCTTACCGGGACTAGCGGGAGCGAATGAGCAGTTCTTC. Protein sequence: CASSLPGLAGANEQFF.

V usage is TRBV7-9 and J usage is TRBJ1-1; D not certain. V was pared by 5 bases and J by 11 bases, with 12 bases between. The CDR3 consists of 11 residues. Germline CDR1 SEHNR, CDR2 FQNEAQ (reference sequence). CDR3 in DNA: TGTGCCAGCAGCCCCGCCCGGGTCGCTTTCTTT. Translating gives CASSPARVAFF.

This clone appeared a few times. The chain uses TRBV5-1 and TRBJ1-1, with D maybe TRBD1 (5 bases). CDR3 length: 16 residues. Per the germline V gene, CDR1 is SGHRS and CDR2 is YFSETQ. Between the trimmed V and J ends, which lost 0 bases and 4 bases, there was a span of 16 bases. CDR3 DNA sequence: TGCGCCAGCAGCTTGGGTTGGGGAGGGGTGACCACTGAAGCTTTCTTT. Its protein is CASSLGWGGVTTEAFF. The full variable domain, with the rest looked up from reference TRBV5-1 and TRBJ1-1, is KAGVTQTPRYLIKTRGQQVTLSCSPISGHRSVSWYQQTPGQGLQFLFEYFSETQRNKGNFPGRFSGRQFSNSRSEMNVSTLELGDSALYLCASSLGWGGVTTEAFFGQGTRLTVV.

This clone was seen more than once but under ten times. The CDR3 reads CASSHLMNTEAFF. The CDR3 DNA reads as TGTGCCAGCAGTCACCTAATGAACACTGAAGCTTTCTTT. The chain has TRBV6-5 and TRBJ1-1, with D unresolved. The CDR3 is made up of 13 amino acids. Germline CDR1 MNHEY, CDR2 SVGAGI. Trimming stripped 5 bases from V and 0 bases from J, with 7 bases between.

This chain uses TRBV19 with TRBJ2-2; 7 positions match TRBD2. Germline V gives CDR1 LNHDA, CDR2 SQIVND (reference sequence). V dropped 10 bases and J dropped 8; count of bases not matched to a gene: 16. The CDR3 is made up of 15 amino acids. The chain's CDR3 is CATRGREPVSGELFF. The CDR3 coding sequence is TGTGCCACCCGAGGGCGGGAGCCCGTCTCTGGGGAGCTGTTTTTT.

The chain employs TRBV19 and TRBJ2-3, with 7 bases aligning to TRBD1. The J segment lost 1 base and the V segment lost 4 bases, leaving 8 bases of the junction unmatched. The length of the CDR3 is 16 residues. CDR1 is LNHDA and CDR2 is SQIVND in the germline V gene (reference sequence). The CDR3, as DNA: TGTGCCAGTAGTACCCAATATGGACAGGGCACAGATACGCAGTATTTT. Translation: CASSTQYGQGTDTQYF.

V usage is TRBV7-2 and J usage is TRBJ2-5, with 8 positions matching TRBD1. Germline trimming cut 1 base from V and 5 bases from J; bases unmatched to any gene: 3. CDR1 SGHTA and CDR2 FQGNSA come from the germline V gene. The CDR3 has 14 amino acids. CDR3: CASSLGRGRETQYF. CDR3 coding DNA: TGTGCCAGCAGCTTAGGCAGGGGGCGGGAGACCCAGTACTTC.

The chain recombines TRBV7-9 with TRBJ2-5, with 9 bases aligning to TRBD1. CDR1 and CDR2 (germline): SEHNR, FQNEAQ (reference sequence). This CDR3 contains 16 residues. The V gene end was trimmed by 4 bases and the J gene end by 5 bases; junction bases not matched to a gene: 11. This chain's CDR3 is CASSSRITGGWETQYF. For the CDR3, the DNA is TGTGCCAGCAGCTCCCGAATTACAGGGGGCTGGGAGACCCAGTACTTC.

The chain links TRBV29-1 to TRBJ2-7, with TRBD2 as a possible D gene (5 bases). Germline V CDR1 and CDR2: SQVTM, ANQGSEA. The V end lost 5 bases, the J end lost 0 bases, and 8 bases lay between the germline ends. The CDR3 is 12 residues long. CDR3 bases: TGCAGCGTTTTGGAGGCCTCCTACGAGCAGTACTTC. Its translation is CSVLEASYEQYF.

The V gene is TRBV6-5, the J gene TRBJ1-2, with 9 bases lining up with TRBD1. The V gene end was trimmed by 8 bases and the J gene end by 4 bases; junction bases not matched to a gene: 5. Germline CDR1 and CDR2: MNHEY and SVGAGI. This CDR3 is 13 amino acids long. CDR3 protein: CASGGQGFYGYTF. The CDR3 nucleotides are TGTGCCAGCGGGGGACAGGGTTTCTATGGCTACACCTTC.

The chain carries TRBV10-3 and TRBJ2-7, with D maybe TRBD1 (6 bases). From germline, CDR1 is ENHRY and CDR2 SYGVKD. The V end was cut by 7 bases, the J end by 3 bases, with 13 bases between. The CDR3 length is 13 residues. CDR3: CAITGQPFYEQYF. CDR3 DNA sequence: TGTGCCATCACTGGACAGCCTTTCTACGAGCAGTACTTC.

V is TRBV9 and J is TRBJ1-1; 7 bases are shared with TRBD1. V shed 0 bases and J 5 bases; nucleotides not matched to a gene: 4. The CDR3 covers 14 residues. Per the germline V gene, CDR1 is SGDLS and CDR2 is YYNGEE. CDR3 in DNA: TGTGCCAGCAGCGTAGGAGGGGGCCTTACTGAAGCTTTCTTT. Encoded protein: CASSVGGGLTEAFF.

In this sample, this clone turned up a few times. V usage is TRBV21-1 and J usage is TRBJ2-1; the table assigns TRBD1, which was not confirmed against the DNA. TRBV21-1 is given as a pseudogene. The CDR3 runs to 12 residues. CDR3 nucleotide sequence: TGTGCCAGCAGCAAACACTACAATGAGCAGTTCTTC. This codes for CASSKHYNEQFF.

This clone has a handful of counts. The CDR3 protein is CASSEGLAEARNEQFF. In DNA form, the CDR3 reads TGTGCCAGCAGTGAAGGACTCGCGGAGGCGAGGAATGAGCAGTTCTTC. The chain is built from TRBV2 and TRBJ2-1; D is perhaps TRBD2 (5 bases). Trimming took 1 base from V and 7 from J, leaving 17 bases between them. The CDR3 has 16 amino acids. From germline, CDR1 is SNHLY and CDR2 FYNNEI.

The chain uses TRBV18 and TRBJ2-7; D unresolved. Trimming took off 3 bases at V and 6 bases at J, with 12 bases between the two ends. The CDR3 is 13 residues long. CDR1 and CDR2 from the germline V gene are KGHSH and LQKENI. CDR3 nucleotide sequence: TGTGCCAGCTCACCTCCACTTGTCCGCGAGCAGTACTTC. Residues: CASSPPLVREQYF.

This clone was counted once. V usage is TRBV19 and J usage is TRBJ2-2; D ambiguous. CDR1 and CDR2 (germline): LNHDA, SQIVND (reference sequence). V lost 5 bases and J 4 bases, leaving 17 bases between the germline ends. This CDR3 has 16 residues. The chain's CDR3 is CASSPLSVLSTGELFF. DNA for the CDR3: TGTGCCAGTAGTCCCCTCTCGGTCCTTAGCACCGGGGAGCTGTTTTTT.

The V and J genes are TRBV19 and TRBJ1-1, with 10 nucleotides matching TRBD1. Germline assignment: CDR1 LNHDA and CDR2 SQIVND (reference sequence). Germline trimming cut 5 bases from V and 5 bases from J; bases unmatched to any gene: 2. The length of the CDR3 is 13 residues. CDR3: CASSPDRGTEAFF. In nucleotides, the CDR3 is TGTGCCAGTAGTCCGGACAGGGGGACTGAAGCTTTCTTT.

The chain carries TRBV27 and TRBJ2-7, with 7 bases matching TRBD2. Unmatched junction bases numbered 10, after V lost 5 bases and J lost 0 bases. Germline assignment: CDR1 MNHEY and CDR2 SMNVEV (reference sequence). The CDR3 loop spans 16 amino acids. The CDR3 bases are TGTGCCAGCAGTCCACTTTTGGGACTAAGCTCCTACGAGCAGTACTTC. Translated, it gives CASSPLLGLSSYEQYF.

The rearrangement joins TRBV19 to TRBJ1-3; D perhaps matches TRBD1 (5 bases). CDR3 size: 16 residues. Germline loops: CDR1 LNHDA, CDR2 SQIVND (reference sequence). The V end was cut by 4 bases, the J end by 0 bases, with 13 bases between. The CDR3 is CASSTGLLNSGNTIYF. The CDR3 coding sequence is TGTGCCAGTAGTACGGGACTGTTGAACTCTGGAAACACCATATATTTT.

This chain connects TRBV30 to TRBJ1-6; TRBD1 matches at 8 bases. With 0 bases clipped from V and 10 bases from J, the junction kept 5 bases outside the gene matches. The V gene's germline CDR1 is GTSNPN and CDR2 SVGIG (reference sequence). This CDR3 region has 14 residues. The chain's CDR3 is CAWSVPGGGSPLHF. Here the CDR3 DNA reads TGTGCCTGGAGTGTACCAGGGGGCGGCTCACCCCTCCACTTT.

CDR3: CASSFERIPTGWTNEKLFF. The DNA for the CDR3 is TGTGCCAGCAGTTTCGAGAGGATACCGACAGGGTGGACTAATGAAAAACTGTTTTTT. The chain recombines TRBV28 with TRBJ1-4; 7 bases map to TRBD1. V shed 3 bases, J shed 2 bases, and the junction held 15 bases outside the gene matches. CDR1 and CDR2 (germline): MDHEN, SYDVKM. This CDR3 has 19 residues.

V and J are TRBV19 and TRBJ2-1; 9 bases agree with TRBD1. There are 14 residues in the CDR3. V was pared by 7 bases and J by 4 bases, with 5 bases of the junction left unmatched. Germline V lookup: CDR1 LNHDA, CDR2 SQIVND (reference sequence). CDR3 DNA: TGTGCCAGTAAACAGGGGGCAGGTTACAATGAGCAGTTCTTC. This translates into CASKQGAGYNEQFF.

This chain connects TRBV7-2 to TRBJ2-7, with D perhaps TRBD1 (7 bases). Germline V gene lookup returns CDR1 SGHTA and CDR2 FQGNSA. CDR3 length equals 13 residues. The ends were cut back, 4 bases at V and 11 bases at J, with 18 bases in the middle. CDR3 sequence (DNA): TGTGCCAGCAGCTCACCGGACAGGAGGGTCGAGTACTTC. This encodes CASSSPDRRVEYF.

V and J are TRBV28 and TRBJ1-4, with 8 positions matching TRBD1. Germline CDR1 reads MDHEN; CDR2 reads SYDVKM. V lost 7 bases to trimming and J lost 3 bases; unmatched junction nucleotides: 7. The CDR3 consists of 15 residues. CDR3 coding DNA: TGTGCCAGCAACGGCAGGGGGCTTTCTAATGAAAAACTGTTTTTT. This sequence encodes CASNGRGLSNEKLFF.

This sequence joins TRBV7-2 and TRBJ2-2, with D possibly TRBD2 on 6 matching bases. CDR1 is SGHTA and CDR2 is FQGNSA in the germline V gene. The V gene lost 2 bases and the J gene lost 8 bases, with 9 bases spanning the gap. This CDR3 region has 13 residues. CDR3 nucleotides: TGTGCCAGCAGCTTAAAAGGGACTGGGGAGCTGTTTTTT. Its translation is CASSLKGTGELFF.